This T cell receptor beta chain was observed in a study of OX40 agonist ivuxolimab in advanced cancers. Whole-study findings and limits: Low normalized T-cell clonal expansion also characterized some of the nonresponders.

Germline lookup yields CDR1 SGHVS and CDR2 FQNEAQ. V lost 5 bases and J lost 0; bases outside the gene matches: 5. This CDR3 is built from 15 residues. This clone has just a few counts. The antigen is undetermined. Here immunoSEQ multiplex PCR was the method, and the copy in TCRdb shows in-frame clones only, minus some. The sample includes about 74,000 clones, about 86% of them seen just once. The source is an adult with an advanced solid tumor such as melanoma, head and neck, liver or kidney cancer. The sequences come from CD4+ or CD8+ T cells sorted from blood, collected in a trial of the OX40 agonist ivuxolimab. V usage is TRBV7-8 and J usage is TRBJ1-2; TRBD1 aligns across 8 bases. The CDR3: CASSVGTGANYGYTF. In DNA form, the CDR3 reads TGTGCCAGCAGCGTAGGGACAGGAGCTAACTATGGCTACACCTTC.